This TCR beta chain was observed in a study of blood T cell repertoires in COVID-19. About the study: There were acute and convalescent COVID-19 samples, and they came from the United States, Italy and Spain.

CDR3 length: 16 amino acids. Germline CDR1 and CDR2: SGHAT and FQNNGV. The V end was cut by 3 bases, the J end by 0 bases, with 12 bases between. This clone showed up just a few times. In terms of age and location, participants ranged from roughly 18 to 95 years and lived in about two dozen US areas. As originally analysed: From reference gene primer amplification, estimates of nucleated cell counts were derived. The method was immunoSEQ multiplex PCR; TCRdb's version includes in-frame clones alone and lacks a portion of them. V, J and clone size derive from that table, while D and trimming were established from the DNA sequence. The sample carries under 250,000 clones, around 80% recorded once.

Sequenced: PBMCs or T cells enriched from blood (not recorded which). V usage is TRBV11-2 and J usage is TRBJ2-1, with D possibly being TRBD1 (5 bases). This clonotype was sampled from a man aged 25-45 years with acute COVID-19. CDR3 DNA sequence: TGTGCCAGCAGCTTCAATTCAGGGTCCTCCTACAATGAGCAGTTCTTC. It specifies CASSFNSGSSYNEQFF.